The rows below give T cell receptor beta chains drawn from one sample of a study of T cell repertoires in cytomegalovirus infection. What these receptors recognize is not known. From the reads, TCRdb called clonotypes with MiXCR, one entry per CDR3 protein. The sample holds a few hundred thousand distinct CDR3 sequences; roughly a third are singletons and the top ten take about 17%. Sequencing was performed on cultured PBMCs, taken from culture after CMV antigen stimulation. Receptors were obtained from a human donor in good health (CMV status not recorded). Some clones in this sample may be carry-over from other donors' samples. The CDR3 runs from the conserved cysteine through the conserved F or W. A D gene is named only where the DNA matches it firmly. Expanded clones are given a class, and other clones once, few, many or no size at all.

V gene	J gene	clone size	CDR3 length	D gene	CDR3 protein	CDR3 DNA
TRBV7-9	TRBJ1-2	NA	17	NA	CASSPAAAAGRYYGYTF	TGTGCCAGCAGTCCCGCAGCGGCGGCAGGCAGGTACTATGGCTACACCTTC
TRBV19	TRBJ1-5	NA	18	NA	CASITGKVSSSANQPQHF	TGTGCCAGTATCACGGGCAAGGTTTCCTCGAGCGCCAATCAGCCCCAGCATTTT
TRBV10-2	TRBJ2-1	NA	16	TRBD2	CASRPILAGGSNEQFF	TGCGCCAGCAGACCCATATTAGCGGGAGGTTCCAATGAGCAGTTCTTC
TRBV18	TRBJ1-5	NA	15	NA	CASSSRGDNNQPQHF	TGTGCCAGCTCGTCCCGGGGAGATAACAATCAGCCCCAGCATTTT
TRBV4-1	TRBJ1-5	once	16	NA	CASRERPGGSNQPQHF	TGCGCCAGCAGGGAGCGACCTGGAGGGAGCAATCAGCCCCAGCATTTT
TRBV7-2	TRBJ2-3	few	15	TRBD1	CASSPPGQGSDTQYF	TGTGCCAGCAGCCCACCGGGACAGGGCTCAGATACGCAGTATTTT
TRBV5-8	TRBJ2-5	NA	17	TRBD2	CASSLARGGRASETQYF	TGTGCCAGCAGCTTGGCCAGAGGCGGGAGGGCCTCAGAGACCCAGTACTTC
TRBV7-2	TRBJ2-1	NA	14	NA	CASSLPCLYNEQFF	TGTGCCAGCAGCTTACCGTGTCTTTACAATGAGCAGTTCTTC
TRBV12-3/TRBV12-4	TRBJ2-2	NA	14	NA	CAINPGALTGELFF	TGTGCCATCAATCCGGGAGCTCTCACCGGGGAGCTGTTTTTT
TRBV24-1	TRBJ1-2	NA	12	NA	CATSDDGRGYTF	TGTGCCACCAGTGATGACGGGAGGGGCTACACCTTC
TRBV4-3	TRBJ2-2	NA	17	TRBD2	CASSRSGRSREPGELFF	TGCGCCAGCAGCCGGTCCGGGAGGTCCCGGGAACCCGGGGAGCTGTTTTTT
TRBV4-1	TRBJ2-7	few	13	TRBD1	CASSQDNRGEQYF	TGCGCCAGCAGCCAAGATAACAGGGGCGAGCAGTACTTC